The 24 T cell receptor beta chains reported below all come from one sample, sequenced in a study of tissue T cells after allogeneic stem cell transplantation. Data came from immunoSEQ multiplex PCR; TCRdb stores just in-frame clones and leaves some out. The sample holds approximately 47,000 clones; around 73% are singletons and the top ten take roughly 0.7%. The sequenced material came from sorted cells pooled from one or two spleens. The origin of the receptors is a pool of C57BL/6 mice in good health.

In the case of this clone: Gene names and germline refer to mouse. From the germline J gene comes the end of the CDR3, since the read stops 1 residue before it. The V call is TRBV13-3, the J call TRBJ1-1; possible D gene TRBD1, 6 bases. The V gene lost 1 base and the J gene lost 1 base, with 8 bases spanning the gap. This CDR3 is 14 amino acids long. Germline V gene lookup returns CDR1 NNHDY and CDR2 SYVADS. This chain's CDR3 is CASSDQGRNTEVFF. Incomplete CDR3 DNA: TGTGCCAGCAGTGATCAGGGGCGAAACACAGAAGTCTTC.

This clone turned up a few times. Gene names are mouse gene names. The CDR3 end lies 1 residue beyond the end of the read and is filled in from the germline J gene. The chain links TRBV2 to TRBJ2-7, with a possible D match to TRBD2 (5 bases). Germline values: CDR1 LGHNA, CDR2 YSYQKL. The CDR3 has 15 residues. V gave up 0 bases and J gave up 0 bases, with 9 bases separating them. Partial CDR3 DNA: TGTGCCAGCAGCCAAGATGGGGTGAGCTCCTATGAACAGTAC. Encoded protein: CASSQDGVSSYEQY. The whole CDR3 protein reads CASSQDGVSSYEQYF.

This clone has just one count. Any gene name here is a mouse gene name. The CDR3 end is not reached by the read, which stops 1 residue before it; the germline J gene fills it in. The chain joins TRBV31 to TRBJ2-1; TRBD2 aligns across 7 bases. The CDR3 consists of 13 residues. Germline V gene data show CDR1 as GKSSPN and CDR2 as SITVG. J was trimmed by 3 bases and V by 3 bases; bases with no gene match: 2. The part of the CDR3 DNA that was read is TGTGCCTGGAGAACTGGGGTCTATGCTGAGCAGTTC. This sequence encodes CAWRTGVYAEQF. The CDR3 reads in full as CAWRTGVYAEQFF.

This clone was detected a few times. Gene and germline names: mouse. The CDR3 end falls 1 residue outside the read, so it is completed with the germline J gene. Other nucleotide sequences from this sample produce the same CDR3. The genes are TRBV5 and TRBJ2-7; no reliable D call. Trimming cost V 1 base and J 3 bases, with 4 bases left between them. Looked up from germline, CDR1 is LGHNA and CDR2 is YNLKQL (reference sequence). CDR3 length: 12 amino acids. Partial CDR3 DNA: TGTGCCAGCAGCCAAGGGGGCTATGAACAGTAC. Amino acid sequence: CASSQGGYEQY. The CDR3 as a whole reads CASSQGGYEQYF.

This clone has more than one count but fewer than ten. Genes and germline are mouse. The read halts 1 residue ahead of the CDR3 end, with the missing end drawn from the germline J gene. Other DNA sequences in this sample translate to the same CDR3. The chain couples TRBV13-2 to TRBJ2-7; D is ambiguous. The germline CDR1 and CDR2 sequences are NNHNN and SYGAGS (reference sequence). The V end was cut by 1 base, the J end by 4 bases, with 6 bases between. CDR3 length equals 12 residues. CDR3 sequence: CASGDPGYEQYF. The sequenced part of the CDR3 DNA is TGTGCCAGCGGTGATCCTGGTTATGAACAGTAC.

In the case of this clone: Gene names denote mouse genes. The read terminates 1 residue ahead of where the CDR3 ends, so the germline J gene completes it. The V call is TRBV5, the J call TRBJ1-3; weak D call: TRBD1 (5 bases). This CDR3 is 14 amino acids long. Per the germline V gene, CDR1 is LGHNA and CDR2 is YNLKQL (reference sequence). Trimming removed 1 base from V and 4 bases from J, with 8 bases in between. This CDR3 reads CASSQAGTGNTLYF. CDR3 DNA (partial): TGTGCCAGCAGCCAAGCGGGGACCGGAAATACGCTCTAT.

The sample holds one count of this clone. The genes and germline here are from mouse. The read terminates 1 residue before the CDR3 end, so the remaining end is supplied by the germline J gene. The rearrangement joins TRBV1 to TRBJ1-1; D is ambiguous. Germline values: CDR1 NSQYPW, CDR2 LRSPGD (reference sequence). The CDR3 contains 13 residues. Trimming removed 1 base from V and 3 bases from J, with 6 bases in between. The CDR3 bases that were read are TGCACCTGCAGTGCAGCCAGCTACACAGAAGTCTTC. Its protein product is CTCSAASYTEVF. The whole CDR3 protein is CTCSAASYTEVFF.

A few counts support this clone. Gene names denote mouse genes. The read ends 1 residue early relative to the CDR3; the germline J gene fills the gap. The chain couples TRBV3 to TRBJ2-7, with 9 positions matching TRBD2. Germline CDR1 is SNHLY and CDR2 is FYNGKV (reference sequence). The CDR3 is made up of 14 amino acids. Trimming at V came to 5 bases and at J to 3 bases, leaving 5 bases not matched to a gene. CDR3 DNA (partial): TGTGCCAGCAGCACCTGGGGGGGGGACTATGAACAGTAC. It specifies CASSTWGGDYEQY. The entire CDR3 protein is CASSTWGGDYEQYF.

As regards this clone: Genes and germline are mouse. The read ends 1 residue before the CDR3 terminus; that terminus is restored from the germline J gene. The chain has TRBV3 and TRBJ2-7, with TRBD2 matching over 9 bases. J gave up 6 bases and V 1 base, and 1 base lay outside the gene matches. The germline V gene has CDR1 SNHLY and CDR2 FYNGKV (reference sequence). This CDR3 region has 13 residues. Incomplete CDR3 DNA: TGTGCCAGCAGCTTAGACTGGGGGGTTGAACAGTAC. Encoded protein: CASSLDWGVEQY. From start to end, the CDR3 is CASSLDWGVEQYF. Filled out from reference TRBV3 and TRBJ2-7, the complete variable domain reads GPKVLQIPSHQIIDMGQMVTLNCDPVSNHLYFYWYKQILGQQMEFLVNFYNGKVMEKSKLFKDQFSVERPDGSYFTLKIQPTALEDSAVYFCASSLDWGVEQYFGPGTRLTVL.

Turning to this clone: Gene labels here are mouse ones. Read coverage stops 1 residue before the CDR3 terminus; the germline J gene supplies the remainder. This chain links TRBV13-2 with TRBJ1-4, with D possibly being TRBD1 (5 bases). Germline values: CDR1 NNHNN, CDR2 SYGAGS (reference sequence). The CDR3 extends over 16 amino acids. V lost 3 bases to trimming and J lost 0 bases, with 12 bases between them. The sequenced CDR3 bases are TGTGCCAGCGGTGCCCAGGGTTCTATTTCCAACGAAAGATTATTT. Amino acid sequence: CASGAQGSISNERLF. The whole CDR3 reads CASGAQGSISNERLFF.

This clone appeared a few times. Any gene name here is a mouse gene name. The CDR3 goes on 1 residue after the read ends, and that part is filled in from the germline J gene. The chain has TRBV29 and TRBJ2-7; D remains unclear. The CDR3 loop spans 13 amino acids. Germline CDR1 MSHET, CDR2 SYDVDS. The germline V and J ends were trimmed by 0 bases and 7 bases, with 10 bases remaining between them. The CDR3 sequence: CASSLSGRGEQYF. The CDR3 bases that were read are TGTGCTAGCAGTTTATCTGGACGAGGGGAACAGTAC.

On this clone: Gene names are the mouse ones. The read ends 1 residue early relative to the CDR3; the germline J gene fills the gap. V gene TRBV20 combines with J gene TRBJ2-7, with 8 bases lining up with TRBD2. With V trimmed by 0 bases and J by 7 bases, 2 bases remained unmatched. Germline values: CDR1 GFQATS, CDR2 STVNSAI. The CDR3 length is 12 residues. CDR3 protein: CGARDRTGEQYF. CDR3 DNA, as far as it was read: TGTGGTGCTAGGGATAGGACTGGGGAACAGTAC. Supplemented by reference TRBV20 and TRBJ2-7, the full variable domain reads GALVYQYPRRTICKSGTSMRMECQAVGFQATSVAWYRQSPQKTFELIALSTVNSAIKYEQNFTQEKFPISHPNLSFSSMTVLNAYLEDRGLYLCGARDRTGEQYFGPGTRLTVL.

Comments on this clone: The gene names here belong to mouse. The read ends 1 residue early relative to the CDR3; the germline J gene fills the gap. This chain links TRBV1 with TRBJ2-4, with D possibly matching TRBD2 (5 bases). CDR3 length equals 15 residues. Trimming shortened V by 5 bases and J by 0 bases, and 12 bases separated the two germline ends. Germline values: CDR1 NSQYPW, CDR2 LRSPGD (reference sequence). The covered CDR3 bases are TGCACCTGCAGTCCCCCGCTGGGTAGTCAAAACACCTTGTAC. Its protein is CTCSPPLGSQNTLY. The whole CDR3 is CTCSPPLGSQNTLYF.

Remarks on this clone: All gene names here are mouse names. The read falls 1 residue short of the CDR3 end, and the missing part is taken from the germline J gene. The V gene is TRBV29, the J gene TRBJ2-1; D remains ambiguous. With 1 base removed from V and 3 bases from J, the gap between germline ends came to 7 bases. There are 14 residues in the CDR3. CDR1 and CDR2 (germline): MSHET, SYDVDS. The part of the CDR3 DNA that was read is TGTGCTAGCAGTTTATTACTGACCTATGCTGAGCAGTTC. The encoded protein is CASSLLLTYAEQF. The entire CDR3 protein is CASSLLLTYAEQFF.

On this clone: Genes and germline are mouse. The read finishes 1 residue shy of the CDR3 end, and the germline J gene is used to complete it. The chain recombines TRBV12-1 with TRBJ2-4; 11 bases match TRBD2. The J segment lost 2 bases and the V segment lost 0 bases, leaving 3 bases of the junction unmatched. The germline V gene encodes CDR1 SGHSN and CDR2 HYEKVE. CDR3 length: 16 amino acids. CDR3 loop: CASSLGLGGLQNTLYF. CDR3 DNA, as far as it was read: TGTGCCAGCTCTCTCGGACTGGGGGGTCTTCAAAACACCTTGTAC.

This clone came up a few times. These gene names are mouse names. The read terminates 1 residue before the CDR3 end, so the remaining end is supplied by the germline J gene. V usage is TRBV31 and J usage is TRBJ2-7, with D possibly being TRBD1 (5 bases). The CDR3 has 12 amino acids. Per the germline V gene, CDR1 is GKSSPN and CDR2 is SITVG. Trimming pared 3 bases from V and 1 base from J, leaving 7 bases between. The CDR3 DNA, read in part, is TGTGCCTGGAGACAGGAATCCTATGAACAGTAC. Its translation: CAWRQESYEQY. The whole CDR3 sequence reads CAWRQESYEQYF. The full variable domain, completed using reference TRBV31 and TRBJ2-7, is AQTIHQWPVAEIKAVGSPLSLGCTIKGKSSPNLYWYWQATGGTLQQLFYSITVGQVESVVQLNLSASRPKDDQFILSTEKLLLSHSGFYLCAWRQESYEQYFGPGTRLTVL.

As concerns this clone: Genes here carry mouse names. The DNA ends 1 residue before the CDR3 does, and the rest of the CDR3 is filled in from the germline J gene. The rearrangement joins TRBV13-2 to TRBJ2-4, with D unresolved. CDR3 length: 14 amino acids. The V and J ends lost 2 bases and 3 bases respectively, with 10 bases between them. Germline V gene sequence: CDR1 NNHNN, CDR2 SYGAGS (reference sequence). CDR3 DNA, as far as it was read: TGTGCCAGCGGTGAGGCGGGATGGCAAAACACCTTGTAC. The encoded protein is CASGEAGWQNTLY. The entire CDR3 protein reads CASGEAGWQNTLYF.

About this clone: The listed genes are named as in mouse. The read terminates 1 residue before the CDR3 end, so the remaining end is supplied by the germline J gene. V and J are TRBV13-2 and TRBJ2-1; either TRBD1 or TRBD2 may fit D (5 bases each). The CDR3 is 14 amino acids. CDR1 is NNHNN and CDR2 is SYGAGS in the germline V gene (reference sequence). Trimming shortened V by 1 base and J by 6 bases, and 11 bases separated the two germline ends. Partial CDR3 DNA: TGTGCCAGCGGTGATAGTGGGGCGCGTGCTGAGCAGTTC. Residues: CASGDSGARAEQF. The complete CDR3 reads CASGDSGARAEQFF.

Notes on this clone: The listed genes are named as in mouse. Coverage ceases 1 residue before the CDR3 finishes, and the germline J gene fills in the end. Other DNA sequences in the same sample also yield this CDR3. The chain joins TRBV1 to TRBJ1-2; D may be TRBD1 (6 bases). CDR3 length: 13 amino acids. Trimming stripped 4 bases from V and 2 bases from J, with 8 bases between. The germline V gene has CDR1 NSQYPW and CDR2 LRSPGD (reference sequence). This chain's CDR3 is CTCSGTANSDYTF. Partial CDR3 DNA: TGCACCTGCAGTGGGACAGCGAACTCCGACTACACC.

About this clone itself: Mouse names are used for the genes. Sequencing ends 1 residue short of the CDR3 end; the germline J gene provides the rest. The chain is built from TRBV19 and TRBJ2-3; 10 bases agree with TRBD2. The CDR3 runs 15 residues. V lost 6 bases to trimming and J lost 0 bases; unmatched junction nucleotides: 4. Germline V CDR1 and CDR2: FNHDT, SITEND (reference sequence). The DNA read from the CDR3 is TGTGCCAGCACCGGGACTGGGGCTAGTGCAGAAACGCTGTAT. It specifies CASTGTGASAETLY. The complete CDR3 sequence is CASTGTGASAETLYF.

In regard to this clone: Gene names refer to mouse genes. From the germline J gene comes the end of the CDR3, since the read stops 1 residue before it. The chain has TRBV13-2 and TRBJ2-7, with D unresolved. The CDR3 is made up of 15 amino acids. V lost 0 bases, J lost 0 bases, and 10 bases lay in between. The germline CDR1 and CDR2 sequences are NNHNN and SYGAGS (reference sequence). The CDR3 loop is CASGDAKALSYEQYF. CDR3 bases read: TGTGCCAGCGGTGATGCAAAGGCCCTCTCCTATGAACAGTAC.

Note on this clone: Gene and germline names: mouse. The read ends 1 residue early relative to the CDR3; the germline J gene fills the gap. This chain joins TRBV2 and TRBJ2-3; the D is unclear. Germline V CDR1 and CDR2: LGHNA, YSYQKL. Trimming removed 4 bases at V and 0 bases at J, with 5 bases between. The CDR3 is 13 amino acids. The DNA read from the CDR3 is TGTGCCAGCAGCCCCGGGAGTGCAGAAACGCTGTAT. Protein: CASSPGSAETLY. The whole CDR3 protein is CASSPGSAETLYF.

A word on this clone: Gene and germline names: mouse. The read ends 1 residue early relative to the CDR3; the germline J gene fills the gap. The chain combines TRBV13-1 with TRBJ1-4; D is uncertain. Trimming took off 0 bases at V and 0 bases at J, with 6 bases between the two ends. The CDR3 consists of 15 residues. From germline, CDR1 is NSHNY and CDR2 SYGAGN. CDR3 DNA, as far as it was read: TGTGCCAGCAGTGATGCAAAACTTTCCAACGAAAGATTATTT. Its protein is CASSDAKLSNERLF. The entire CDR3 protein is CASSDAKLSNERLFF.

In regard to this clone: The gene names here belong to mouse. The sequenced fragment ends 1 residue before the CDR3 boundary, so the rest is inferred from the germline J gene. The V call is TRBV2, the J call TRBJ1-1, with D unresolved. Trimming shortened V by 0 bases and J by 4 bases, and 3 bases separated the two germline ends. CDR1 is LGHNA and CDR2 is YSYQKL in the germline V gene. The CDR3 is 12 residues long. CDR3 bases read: TGTGCCAGCAGCCAAGACATCACAGAAGTCTTC. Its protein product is CASSQDITEVF. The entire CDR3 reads CASSQDITEVFF.